The 26 T cell receptor beta chains presented below share a single source sample, sequenced in a study of blood T cells in healthy people across ages. Next came a second PCR, run for about 6 to 11 cycles, which used a sample-barcoded 5' primer along with a J-beta primer mix. TCRdb analysed the 5' RACE reads with MiXCR anew, one entry per CDR3 protein. Seen here are 1.5 million to 2 million distinct CDR3 sequences, roughly 50% observed once, and the top ten hold approximately 2.1%. The sample taken for sequencing was blood. These receptors were collected from a woman aged 35 to 49 in good health.

This chain joins TRBV5-1 and TRBJ2-1, with 11 bases aligning to TRBD2. The J segment lost 0 bases and the V segment lost 0 bases, leaving 5 bases of the junction unmatched. The CDR3 contains 18 residues. CDR1 is SGHRS and CDR2 is YFSETQ in the germline V gene. Here the CDR3 DNA reads TGCGCCAGCAGCTTGGCTAGCGGGGGGCTGAGCTCCTACAATGAGCAGTTCTTC. It yields the protein CASSLASGGLSSYNEQFF.

For the CDR3, the DNA is TGTGCCACCAACCCGGGACAGGGTTACGAGCAGTACTTC. Its translation: CATNPGQGYEQYF. V is TRBV15 and J is TRBJ2-7; 9 bases line up with TRBD1. The CDR3 is 13 residues long. Germline assignment: CDR1 LNHNV and CDR2 YYDKDF (reference sequence). With V trimmed by 7 bases and J by 4 bases, 5 bases remained unmatched. Full variable domain (missing parts from reference TRBV15 and TRBJ2-7): DAMVIQNPRYQVTQFGKPVTLSCSQTLNHNVMYWYQQKSSQAPKLLFHYYDKDFNNEADTPDNFQSRRPNTSFCFLDIRSPGLGDTAMYLCATNPGQGYEQYFGPGTRLTVT.

Concerning this clonotype itself: A read error may account for a junction end that differs from germline. The rearrangement links TRBV7-9 to TRBJ2-5, with D hard to call. CDR1 SEHNR and CDR2 FQNEAQ come from the germline V gene (reference sequence). CDR3 length equals 15 residues. The CDR3 here is CASILGSPPFGTQYF. The CDR3 nucleotides read TGTGCCAGCATCTTAGGAAGCCCCCCCTTCGGGACCCAGTACTTC.

V gene TRBV20-1 combines with J gene TRBJ2-1; TRBD1 or TRBD2 may be the D gene (5 bases each). The CDR3 totals 15 residues. Trimming stripped 0 bases from V and 2 bases from J, with 11 bases between. CDR1 and CDR2 from the germline V gene are DFQATT and SNEGSKA (reference sequence). The CDR3 DNA reads TGCAGTGCTAGAGAAGCAGGGAGAACCTACAATGAGCAGTTCTTC. It translates to CSAREAGRTYNEQFF.

The J gene is TRBJ1-2, the V gene TRBV6-5; possibly TRBD1 for D (6 bases). Deletions cut 4 bases from V and 7 bases from J, with 13 bases between. The CDR3 is 13 residues long. CDR1 and CDR2 from the germline V gene are MNHEY and SVGAGI. The CDR3 is CASSCSRGRGYTF. The CDR3 DNA reads as TGTGCCAGCAGTTGCTCTCGGGGGCGTGGCTACACCTTC.

This clonotype is a singleton in its sample. This sequence joins TRBV6-5 and TRBJ1-6; D not certain. The germline V and J ends were trimmed by 9 bases and 3 bases, with 12 bases remaining between them. From germline, CDR1 is MNHEY and CDR2 SVGAGI. The CDR3 covers 14 residues. The CDR3 DNA sequence: TGTGCCAGTGCCGGCAACTTCTATAATTCACCCCTCCACTTT. Translated: CASAGNFYNSPLHF.

This chain links TRBV6-5 with TRBJ2-6; TRBD1 matches 7 bases. Germline assignment: CDR1 MNHEY and CDR2 SVGAGI. The J segment lost 3 bases and the V segment lost 5 bases, leaving 4 bases of the junction unmatched. This CDR3 is 15 amino acids long. The CDR3 loop reads CASSPYRGGANVLTF. The CDR3 DNA sequence: TGTGCCAGCAGTCCCTACAGGGGTGGGGCCAACGTCCTGACTTTC.

This clonotype was observed a single time. The chain links TRBV10-3 to TRBJ1-5, with TRBD1 matching over 8 bases. Germline V gene data show CDR1 as ENHRY and CDR2 as SYGVKD. The CDR3 covers 15 residues. V lost 2 bases and J lost 2; bases outside the gene matches: 2. The CDR3 coding sequence is TGTGCCATCAGTGAGACGGACAGGGGCAATCAGCCCCAGCATTTT. Encoded protein: CAISETDRGNQPQHF.

In DNA, the CDR3 is TGTGCCAGCAGCGGCATAGCGGGGGTACGGGGGACCCAGTACTTC. Translation gives CASSGIAGVRGTQYF. This chain uses TRBV9 with TRBJ2-5, with TRBD2 identical over 9 bases. The length of the CDR3 is 15 residues. V shed 3 bases and J 7 bases; nucleotides not matched to a gene: 10. CDR1 and CDR2 (germline): SGDLS, YYNGEE.

This clonotype was observed a handful of times. The chain carries TRBV20-1 and TRBJ2-1; the D is unclear. In germline, CDR1 is DFQATT, CDR2 SNEGSKA (reference sequence). V lost 5 bases and J lost 6, with 14 bases in between. The CDR3 totals 13 residues. CDR3 bases: TGCAGTGCTGCCCCAGGACCTATCAATGAGCAGTTCTTC. Its translation is CSAAPGPINEQFF.

The CDR3 region is CASSLASPVGDEQFF. CDR3 coding DNA: TGTGCCAGCAGCTTGGCCAGCCCGGTTGGGGATGAGCAGTTCTTC. The V and J genes are TRBV5-6 and TRBJ2-1, with D hard to call. Trimming removed 0 bases from V and 8 bases from J, with 15 bases in between. Per the germline V gene, CDR1 is SGHDT and CDR2 is YYEEEE. The length of the CDR3 is 15 residues.

The rearrangement joins TRBV12-3 or TRBV12-4 to TRBJ2-6; the D gene is possibly TRBD1 (6 bases). The CDR3 sequence is 16 residues long. V lost 3 bases, J lost 2 bases, and 11 bases lay in between. Here the CDR3 DNA reads TGTGCCAGCAGTTTTGGCAAGGGGGCTGGGGCCAACGTCCTGACTTTC. Protein product: CASSFGKGAGANVLTF.

The chain employs TRBV5-1 and TRBJ2-1; 11 nucleotides match TRBD2. This CDR3 has 16 amino acids. Germline CDR1 is SGHRS and CDR2 is YFSETQ. The ends lost 0 bases at V and 8 bases at J; junction bases unmatched: 7. CDR3 protein: CASSLELAGGRDEQFF. DNA for the CDR3: TGCGCCAGCAGCTTGGAGCTAGCGGGGGGCCGGGATGAGCAGTTCTTC.

This chain links TRBV6-5 with TRBJ2-4; the D call may be TRBD1 or TRBD2 (5 bases each). V was pared by 9 bases and J by 13 bases, with 22 bases between. The CDR3 loop spans 13 amino acids. Germline CDR1 reads MNHEY; CDR2 reads SVGAGI. CDR3 protein: CASGTLPRGEQYF. CDR3 nucleotides: TGTGCCAGTGGGACCCTCCCGCGTGGGGAGCAGTACTTC.

The genes are TRBV27 and TRBJ2-7; weak D call: TRBD1 (6 bases). V was cut by 2 bases and J by 2 bases, with 13 bases left in between. This CDR3 comprises 15 residues. Germline V gives CDR1 MNHEY, CDR2 SMNVEV (reference sequence). The DNA of the CDR3 is TGTGCCAGCAGTTTAATAACAGGGTCCCCCTACGAGCAGTACTTC. Protein: CASSLITGSPYEQYF.

This clonotype has only one observation. The chain joins TRBV5-6 to TRBJ2-7, with a tentative D call TRBD2 (5 bases). The CDR3 runs 19 residues. Trimming removed 3 bases from V and 1 base from J, with 26 bases in between. Germline V CDR1 and CDR2: SGHDT, YYEEEE. This CDR3 reads CASSSDSAKVGLPSYEQYF. CDR3 DNA sequence: TGTGCCAGCAGCTCGGATAGCGCTAAGGTGGGTCTCCCTTCCTACGAGCAGTACTTC.

V is TRBV20-1 and J is TRBJ2-4; possible D gene TRBD2, 7 bases. V lost 0 bases, J lost 0 bases, and 24 bases lay in between. Germline CDR1 and CDR2: DFQATT and SNEGSKA (reference sequence). This CDR3 comprises 20 residues. Here the CDR3 DNA reads TGCAGTGCTAGAGATCCTTTCAGGGCGGGGGCTCTACTAGCCAAAAACATTCAGTACTTC. Encoded protein: CSARDPFRAGALLAKNIQYF.

The V gene is TRBV9, the J gene TRBJ2-1; 7 nucleotides agree with TRBD1. V shed 0 bases, J shed 5 bases, and the junction held 5 bases outside the gene matches. The CDR3 is 15 residues long. Germline V lookup: CDR1 SGDLS, CDR2 YYNGEE. The CDR3 DNA reads as TGTGCCAGCAGCGTAGAGGGACAGCACGACAATGAGCAGTTCTTC. Protein product: CASSVEGQHDNEQFF. The full variable domain, with the rest looked up from reference TRBV9 and TRBJ2-1, is DSGVTQTPKHLITATGQRVTLRCSPRSGDLSVYWYQQSLDQGLQFLIQYYNGEERAKGNILERFSAQQFPDLHSELNLSSLELGDSALYFCASSVEGQHDNEQFFGPGTRLTVL.

The chain links TRBV5-1 to TRBJ2-7; maybe TRBD1 (7 bases). Germline V gives CDR1 SGHRS, CDR2 YFSETQ. V was shortened by 0 bases and J by 7 bases, with 20 bases between the two germline ends. The CDR3 totals 16 residues. DNA for the CDR3: TGCGCCAGCAGCTTGGACGTCGGGCAGGGGGGAAATGAGCAGTACTTC. This codes for CASSLDVGQGGNEQYF. The entire variable domain, with the rest obtained from reference TRBV5-1 and TRBJ2-7, is as follows: KAGVTQTPRYLIKTRGQQVTLSCSPISGHRSVSWYQQTPGQGLQFLFEYFSETQRNKGNFPGRFSGRQFSNSRSEMNVSTLELGDSALYLCASSLDVGQGGNEQYFGPGTRLTVT.

The V call is TRBV4-3, the J call TRBJ1-5; D is uncertain. The ends were cut back, 0 bases at V and 6 bases at J, with 12 bases in the middle. Germline CDR1 LGHNA, CDR2 YSLEER. The CDR3 is 15 residues long. CDR3 protein: CASSQDVGFLQPQHF. The CDR3 nucleotides are TGCGCCAGCAGCCAAGATGTCGGATTTCTTCAGCCCCAGCATTTT.

This clonotype has just a few counts. The rearrangement uses TRBV7-8 and TRBJ2-1, with 9 bases aligning to TRBD2. The CDR3 has 17 amino acids. V was pared by 3 bases and J by 9 bases, with 15 bases of the junction left unmatched. CDR1 SGHVS and CDR2 FQNEAQ come from the germline V gene. The CDR3 region is CASSLGLPGLAIVEQFF. CDR3 bases: TGTGCCAGCAGCTTGGGGCTACCGGGACTAGCCATCGTTGAGCAGTTCTTC.

The J gene is TRBJ1-6, the V gene TRBV7-2; D unresolved. This CDR3 contains 11 residues. The V end lost 8 bases, the J end lost 9 bases, and 8 bases lay between the germline ends. Per the germline V gene, CDR1 is SGHTA and CDR2 is FQGNSA. The CDR3 DNA reads TGTGCCAGCGGGGAATTTTCACCCCTCCACTTT. Translated: CASGEFSPLHF.

V gene TRBV3-1 combines with J gene TRBJ2-3; D is perhaps TRBD1 or TRBD2 (6 bases each). Germline V CDR1 and CDR2: LGHDT, YNNKEL (reference sequence). The CDR3 runs to 14 residues. The ends were cut back, 5 bases at V and 6 bases at J, with 15 bases in the middle. As DNA, the CDR3 is TGTGCCAGCAGCGAAAAGGGGGGCCTGGATACGCAGTATTTT. It yields the protein CASSEKGGLDTQYF.

The chain couples TRBV7-9 to TRBJ2-5, with D unclear. Trimming removed 5 bases at V and 0 bases at J, with 10 bases between. This CDR3 has 14 amino acids. CDR1 is SEHNR, CDR2 FQNEAQ, per germline (reference sequence). CDR3 DNA: TGTGCCAGCAGCGTTGACACGTACCAAGAGACCCAGTACTTC. Translated: CASSVDTYQETQYF.

The chain uses TRBV2 and TRBJ2-7, with D unresolved. Germline loops: CDR1 SNHLY, CDR2 FYNNEI. Trimming cost V 6 bases and J 4 bases, with 19 bases left between them. This CDR3 has 15 residues. The DNA for the CDR3 is TGTGCCAGCAGCGGCCCCCGGACGGAGCCGTACGAGCAGTACTTC. Translated, it gives CASSGPRTEPYEQYF.

The gene calls are TRBV5-1 and TRBJ1-1; D remains ambiguous. CDR3 length equals 14 residues. CDR1 is SGHRS and CDR2 is YFSETQ in the germline V gene. V was trimmed by 3 bases and J by 3 bases, leaving 12 bases between them. In DNA, the CDR3 is TGCGCCAGCAGCTCGGCATTGACCGACACTGAAGCTTTCTTT. Its translation: CASSSALTDTEAFF. Full variable domain (missing parts from reference TRBV5-1 and TRBJ1-1): KAGVTQTPRYLIKTRGQQVTLSCSPISGHRSVSWYQQTPGQGLQFLFEYFSETQRNKGNFPGRFSGRQFSNSRSEMNVSTLELGDSALYLCASSSALTDTEAFFGQGTRLTVV.